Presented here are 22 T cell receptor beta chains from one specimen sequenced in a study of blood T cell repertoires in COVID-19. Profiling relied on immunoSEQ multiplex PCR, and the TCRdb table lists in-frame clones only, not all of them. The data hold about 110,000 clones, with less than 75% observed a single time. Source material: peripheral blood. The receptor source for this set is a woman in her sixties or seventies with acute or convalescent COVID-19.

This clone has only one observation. The CDR3 here is CASSQVQGAGGYTF. The CDR3 DNA follows: TGTGCCAGCAGCCAAGTCCAGGGGGCTGGTGGCTACACCTTC. The V gene is TRBV3-1 (or the pseudogene TRBV3-2), the J gene TRBJ1-2, with TRBD1 matching 8 bases. CDR1 LGHDT and CDR2 YNNKEL come from the germline V gene (reference sequence). CDR3 length: 14 amino acids. The trim removed 1 base at V and 7 bases at J, leaving 5 bases unmatched.

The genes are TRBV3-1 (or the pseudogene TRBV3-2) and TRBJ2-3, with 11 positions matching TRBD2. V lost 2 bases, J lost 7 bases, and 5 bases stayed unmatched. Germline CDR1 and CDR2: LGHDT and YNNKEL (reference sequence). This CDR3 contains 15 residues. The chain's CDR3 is CASSQTGTSGHTQYF. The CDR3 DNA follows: TGTGCCAGCAGCCAAACCGGGACTAGCGGACATACGCAGTATTTT.

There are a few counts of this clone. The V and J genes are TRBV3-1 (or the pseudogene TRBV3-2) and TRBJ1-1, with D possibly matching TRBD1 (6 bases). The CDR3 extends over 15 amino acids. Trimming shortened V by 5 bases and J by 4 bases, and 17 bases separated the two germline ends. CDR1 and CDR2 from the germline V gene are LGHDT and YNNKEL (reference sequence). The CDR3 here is CASSYGQGFGTEAFF. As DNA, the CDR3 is TGTGCCAGCAGCTATGGTCAGGGGTTCGGCACTGAAGCTTTCTTT.

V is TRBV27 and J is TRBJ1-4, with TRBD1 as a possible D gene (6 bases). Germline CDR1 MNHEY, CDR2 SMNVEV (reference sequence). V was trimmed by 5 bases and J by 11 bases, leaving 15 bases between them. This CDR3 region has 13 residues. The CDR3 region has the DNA TGTGCCAGCAGTAGGGCAGGGGAGAGGAAACTGTTTTTT. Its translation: CASSRAGERKLFF.

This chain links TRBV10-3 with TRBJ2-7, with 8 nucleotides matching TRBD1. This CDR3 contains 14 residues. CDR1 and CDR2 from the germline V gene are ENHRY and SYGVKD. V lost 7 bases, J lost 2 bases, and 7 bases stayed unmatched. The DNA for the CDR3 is TGTGCCATCAAATTAACGGGACAGGCCTACGAGCAGTACTTC. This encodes CAIKLTGQAYEQYF.

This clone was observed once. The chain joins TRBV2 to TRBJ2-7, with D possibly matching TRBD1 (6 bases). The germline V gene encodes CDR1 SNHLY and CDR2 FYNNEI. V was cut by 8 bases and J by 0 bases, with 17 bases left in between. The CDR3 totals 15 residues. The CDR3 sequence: CASQIRDISSYEQYF. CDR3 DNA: TGTGCCAGCCAAATCCGGGACATCAGCTCCTACGAGCAGTACTTC.

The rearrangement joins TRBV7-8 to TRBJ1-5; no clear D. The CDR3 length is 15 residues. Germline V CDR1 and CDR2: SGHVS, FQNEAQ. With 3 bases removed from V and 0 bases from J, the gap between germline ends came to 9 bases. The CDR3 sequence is CASSLREDSNQPQHF. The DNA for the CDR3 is TGTGCCAGCAGCTTGAGGGAGGATAGCAATCAGCCCCAGCATTTT.

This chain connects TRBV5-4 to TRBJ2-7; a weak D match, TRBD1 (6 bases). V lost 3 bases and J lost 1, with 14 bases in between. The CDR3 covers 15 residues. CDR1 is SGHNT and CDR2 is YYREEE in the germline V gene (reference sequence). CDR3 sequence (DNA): TGTGCCAGCAGCTCCCAGGGGACGCTATCCTACGAGCAGTACTTC. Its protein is CASSSQGTLSYEQYF.

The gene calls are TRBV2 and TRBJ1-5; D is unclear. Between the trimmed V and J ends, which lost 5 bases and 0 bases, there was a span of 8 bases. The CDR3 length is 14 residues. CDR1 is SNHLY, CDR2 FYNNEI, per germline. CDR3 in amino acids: CASSSVYSNQPQHF. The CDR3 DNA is TGTGCCAGCAGTTCAGTATATAGCAATCAGCCCCAGCATTTT.

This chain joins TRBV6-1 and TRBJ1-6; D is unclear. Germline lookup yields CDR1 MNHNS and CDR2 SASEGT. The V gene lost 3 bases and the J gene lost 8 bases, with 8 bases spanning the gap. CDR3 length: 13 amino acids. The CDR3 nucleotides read TGTGCCAGCAGTGAGACAAGTCATTCACCCCTCCACTTT. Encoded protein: CASSETSHSPLHF.

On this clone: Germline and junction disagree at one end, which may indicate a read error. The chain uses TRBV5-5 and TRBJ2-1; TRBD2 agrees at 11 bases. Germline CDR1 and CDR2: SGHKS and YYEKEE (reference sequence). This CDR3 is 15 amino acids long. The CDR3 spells CASSLGTSGHNEQFF. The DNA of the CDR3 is TGTGCCAGCAGTTTGGGGACTAGCGGTCACAATGAGCAGTTCTTC. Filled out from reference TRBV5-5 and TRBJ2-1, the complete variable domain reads DAGVTQSPTHLIKTRGQQVTLRCSPISGHKSVSWYQQVLGQGPQFIFQYYEKEERGRGNFPDRFSARQFPNYSSELNVNALLLGDSALYLCASSLGTSGHNEQFFGPGTRLTVL.

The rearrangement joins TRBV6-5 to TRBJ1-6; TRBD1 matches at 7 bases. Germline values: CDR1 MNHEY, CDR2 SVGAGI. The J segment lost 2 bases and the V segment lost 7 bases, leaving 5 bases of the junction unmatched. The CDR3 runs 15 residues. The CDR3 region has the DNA TGTGCCAGCACGGGAGGGGGCGCCTATAATTCACCCCTCCACTTT. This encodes CASTGGGAYNSPLHF.

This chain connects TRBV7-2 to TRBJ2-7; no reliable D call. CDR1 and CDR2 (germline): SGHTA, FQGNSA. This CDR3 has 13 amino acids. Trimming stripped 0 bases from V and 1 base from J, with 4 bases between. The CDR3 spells CASSLAQSYEQYF. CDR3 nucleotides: TGTGCCAGCAGCTTAGCACAGTCCTACGAGCAGTACTTC.

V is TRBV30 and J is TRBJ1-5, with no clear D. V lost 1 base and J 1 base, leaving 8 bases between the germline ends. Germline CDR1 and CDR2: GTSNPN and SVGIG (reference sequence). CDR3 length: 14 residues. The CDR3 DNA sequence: TGTGCCTGGAGTGCCGGGTACAGCAATCAGCCCCAGCATTTT. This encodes CAWSAGYSNQPQHF.

The CDR3 bases are TGTGCCACCAGCAGAGCGGGGTACGAGCAGTACTTC. Translating gives CATSRAGYEQYF. The chain recombines TRBV15 with TRBJ2-7, with D tentatively TRBD2 (5 bases). The CDR3 length is 12 residues. The ends were cut back, 1 base at V and 4 bases at J, with 5 bases in the middle. Germline-derived CDR1 and CDR2 are LNHNV and YYDKDF (reference sequence).

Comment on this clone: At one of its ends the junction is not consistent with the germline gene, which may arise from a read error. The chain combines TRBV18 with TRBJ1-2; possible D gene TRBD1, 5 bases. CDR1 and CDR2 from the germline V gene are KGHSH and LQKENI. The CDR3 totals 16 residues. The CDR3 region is CASSGGIRAADYGYTF. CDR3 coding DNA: TGTGCCAGCTCGGGGGGAATAAGGGCAGCAGACTATGGCTACACTTTC.

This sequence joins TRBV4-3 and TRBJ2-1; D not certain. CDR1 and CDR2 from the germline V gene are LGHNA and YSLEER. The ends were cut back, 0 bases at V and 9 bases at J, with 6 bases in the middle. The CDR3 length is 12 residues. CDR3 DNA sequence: TGCGCCAGCAGCCAAGATTATCGTGAGCAGTTCTTC. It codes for CASSQDYREQFF.

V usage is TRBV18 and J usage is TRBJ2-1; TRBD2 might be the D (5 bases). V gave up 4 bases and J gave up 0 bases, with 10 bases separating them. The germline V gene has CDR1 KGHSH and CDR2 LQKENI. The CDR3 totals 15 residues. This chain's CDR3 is CASSLDYTSYNEQFF. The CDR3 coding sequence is TGTGCCAGCTCACTCGACTATACCTCCTACAATGAGCAGTTCTTC.

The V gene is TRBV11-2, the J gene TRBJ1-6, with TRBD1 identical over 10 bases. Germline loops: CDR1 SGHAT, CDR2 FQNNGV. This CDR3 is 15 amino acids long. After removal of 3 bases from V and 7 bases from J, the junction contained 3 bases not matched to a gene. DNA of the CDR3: TGTGCCAGCAGCTTTGACAGGGGGCTAAATTCACCCCTCCACTTT. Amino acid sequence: CASSFDRGLNSPLHF.

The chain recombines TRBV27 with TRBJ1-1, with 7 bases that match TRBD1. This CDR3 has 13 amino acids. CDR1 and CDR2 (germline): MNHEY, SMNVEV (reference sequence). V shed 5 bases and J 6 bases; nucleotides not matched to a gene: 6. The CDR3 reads CASSRQGVAEAFF. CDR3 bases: TGTGCCAGCAGTCGACAGGGAGTCGCTGAAGCTTTCTTT.

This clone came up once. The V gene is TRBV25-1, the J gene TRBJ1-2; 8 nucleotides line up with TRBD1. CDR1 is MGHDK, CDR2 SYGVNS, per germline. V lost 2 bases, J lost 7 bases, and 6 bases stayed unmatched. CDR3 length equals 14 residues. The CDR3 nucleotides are TGTGCCAGCAGTGAAGAGACAGGGGTTCCTGGCTACACCTTC. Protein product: CASSEETGVPGYTF.

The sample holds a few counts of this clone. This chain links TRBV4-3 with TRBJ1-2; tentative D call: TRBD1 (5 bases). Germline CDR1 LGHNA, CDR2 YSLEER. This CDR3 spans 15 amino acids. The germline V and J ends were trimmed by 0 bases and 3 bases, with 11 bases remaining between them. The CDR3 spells CASSQDARADYGYTF. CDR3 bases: TGCGCCAGCAGCCAAGATGCCAGGGCGGACTATGGCTACACCTTC.